The clone carrying this T cell receptor (beta chain) occurred a few times. This CDR3 region has 16 residues. Germline assignment: CDR1 SGHVS and CDR2 FNYEAQ. Trimming removed 7 bases from V and 2 bases from J; junction bases left unmatched: 11. This sample was taken from a study of human T cells and chemical hapten exposure. The time point is: pre-sensitization, week 0. Documented treatment: therapeutic diphenylcyclopropenone sensitization with weekly scalp DPC. A single record per CDR3 protein comes from TCRdb applying MiXCR to the RACE reads. Here the sample spans some 360,000 distinct CDR3 sequences, 5% to 6.5% being singletons.

The specimen comprised whole blood, sampled in connection with sensitization to the hapten diphenylcyclopropenone (DPC). The receptor was derived from a woman in her 50s with alopecia areata. Some clones in this sample may be carry-over from other donors' samples. The chain has TRBV7-6 and TRBJ2-3, with 8 bases matching TRBD2. CDR3 protein: CASTQRAGGYTDTQYF. Written as DNA, the CDR3 is TGTGCCAGCACACAGCGGGCGGGGGGCTACACAGATACGCAGTATTTT.